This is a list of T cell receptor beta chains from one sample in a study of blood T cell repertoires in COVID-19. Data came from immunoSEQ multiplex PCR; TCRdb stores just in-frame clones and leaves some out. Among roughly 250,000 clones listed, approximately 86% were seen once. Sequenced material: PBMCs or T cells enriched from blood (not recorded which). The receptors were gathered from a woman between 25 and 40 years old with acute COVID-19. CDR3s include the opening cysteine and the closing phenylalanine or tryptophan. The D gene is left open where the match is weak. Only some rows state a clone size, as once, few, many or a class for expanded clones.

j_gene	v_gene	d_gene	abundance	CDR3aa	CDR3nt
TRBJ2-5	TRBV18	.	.	CASSPIQGRETQYF	TGTGCCAGCTCACCGATACAGGGGAGGGAGACCCAGTACTTC
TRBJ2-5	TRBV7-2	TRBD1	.	CASSLHDRGETQYF	TGTGCCAGCAGCTTACACGACAGGGGAGAGACCCAGTACTTC
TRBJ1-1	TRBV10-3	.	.	CAISESAGGTEAFF	TGTGCCATCAGTGAGTCAGCCGGGGGCACTGAAGCTTTCTTT
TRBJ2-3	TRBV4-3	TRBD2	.	CASSLGGSSTDTQYF	TGCGCCAGCAGCCTCGGGGGGTCTAGCACAGATACGCAGTATTTT
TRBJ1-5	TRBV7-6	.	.	CASSLVKGQNQPQHF	TGTGCCAGCAGCTTGGTTAAGGGGCAAAATCAGCCCCAGCATTTT
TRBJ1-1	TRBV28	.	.	CAGGGTGRNAFF	TGTGCCGGGGGGGGAACAGGGCGTAACGCTTTCTTT
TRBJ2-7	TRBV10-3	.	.	CAISDPVRTEGYNEQYF	TGTGCCATCAGTGACCCCGTTAGGACAGAGGGTTACAACGAGCAGTACTTC
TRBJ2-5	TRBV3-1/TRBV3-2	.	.	CASSQFARGSGERGTQYF	TGTGCCAGCAGCCAATTTGCCCGGGGTAGCGGAGAAAGAGGGACCCAGTACTTC
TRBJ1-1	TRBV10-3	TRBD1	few	CASNSGTGLGAFF	TGTGCCTCGAACTCCGGGACAGGCTTGGGAGCTTTCTTT
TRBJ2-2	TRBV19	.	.	CASSIWIFEGTGELFF	TGTGCCAGTAGTATCTGGATTTTTGAGGGTACCGGGGAGCTGTTTTTT
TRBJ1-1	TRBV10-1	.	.	CASSERRDTEAFF	TGCGCCAGCAGTGAGAGGCGGGACACTGAAGCTTTCTTT
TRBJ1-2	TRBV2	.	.	CASSEAPTVNYGYTF	TGTGCCAGCAGTGAAGCGCCGACAGTTAACTATGGCTACACCTTC
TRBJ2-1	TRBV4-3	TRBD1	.	CASSQNTGASAPNEQFF	TGCGCCAGCAGCCAAAACACAGGGGCCTCTGCCCCCAATGAGCAGTTCTTC
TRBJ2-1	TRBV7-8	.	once	CASSLAANEQFF	TGTGCCAGCAGCTTGGCTGCCAATGAGCAGTTCTTC
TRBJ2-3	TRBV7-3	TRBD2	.	CASSSPSGGTDTQYF	TGTGCCAGCAGCTCCCCTAGCGGGGGGACAGATACGCAGTATTTT
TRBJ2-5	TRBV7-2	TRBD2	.	CASSLPASGMGETQYF	TGTGCCAGCAGCTTACCGGCTAGCGGGATGGGGGAGACCCAGTACTTC
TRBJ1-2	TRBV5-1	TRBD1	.	CASKRDRGYTNYGYTF	TGCGCCAGCAAACGGGACAGGGGGTATACTAACTATGGCTACACCTTC
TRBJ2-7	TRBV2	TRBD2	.	CASSEARLAGPGEQYF	TGTGCCAGCAGTGAAGCGCGTCTAGCGGGACCAGGCGAGCAGTACTTC
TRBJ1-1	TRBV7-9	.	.	CASSLARQDEAFF	TGTGCCAGCAGCTTAGCGCGACAGGATGAAGCTTTCTTT
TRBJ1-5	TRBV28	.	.	CASSSMVYSNQPQHF	TGTGCCAGCAGCTCTATGGTATATAGCAATCAGCCCCAGCATTTT
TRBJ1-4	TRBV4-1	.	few	CASSQGPDFNEKLFF	TGCGCCAGCAGCCAAGGTCCAGACTTTAATGAAAAACTGTTTTTT
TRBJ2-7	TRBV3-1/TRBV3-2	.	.	CASKGSRAYEQYF	TGTGCCAGCAAGGGGTCACGGGCCTACGAGCAGTACTTC
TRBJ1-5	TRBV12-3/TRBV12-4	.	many	CASRPGHNQPQHF	TGTGCCAGCAGGCCGGGACATAATCAGCCCCAGCATTTT
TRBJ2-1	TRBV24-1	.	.	CATSDLRDNYNEQFF	TGTGCCACCAGTGATTTAAGGGACAACTACAATGAGCAGTTCTTC
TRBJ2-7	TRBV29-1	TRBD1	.	CSVAIGTGGYEQYF	TGCAGCGTTGCAATCGGGACAGGGGGCTACGAGCAGTACTTC
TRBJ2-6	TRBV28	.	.	CASSFASSGANVLTF	TGTGCCAGCAGTTTTGCTAGCTCTGGGGCCAACGTCCTGACTTTC
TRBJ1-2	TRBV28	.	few	CASSLSGLQGYGYTF	TGTGCCAGCAGTTTATCAGGGCTACAAGGCTATGGCTACACCTTC
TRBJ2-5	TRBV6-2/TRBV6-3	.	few	CASSTPGHNQETQYF	TGTGCCAGCAGTACCCCGGGACACAACCAAGAGACCCAGTACTTC
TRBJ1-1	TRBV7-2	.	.	CASSLQIMMNTEAFF	TGTGCCAGCAGCTTGCAGATAATGATGAACACTGAAGCTTTCTTT
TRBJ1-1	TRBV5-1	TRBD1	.	CASGLGQGNTEAFF	TGCGCCAGCGGCCTGGGACAGGGGAACACTGAAGCTTTCTTT
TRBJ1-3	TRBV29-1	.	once	CSVGGLSGNTIYF	TGCAGCGTTGGAGGACTCTCTGGAAACACCATATATTTT
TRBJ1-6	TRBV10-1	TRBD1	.	CASIRGANSPLHF	TGCGCCAGCATCAGGGGGGCTAATTCACCCCTCCACTTT
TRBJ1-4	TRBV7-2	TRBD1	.	CASSPGQGNEKLFF	TGTGCCAGCAGCCCTGGACAGGGGAATGAAAAACTGTTTTTT
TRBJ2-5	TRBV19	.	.	CASSMNGAFETQYF	TGTGCCAGTAGTATGAACGGAGCTTTCGAGACCCAGTACTTC
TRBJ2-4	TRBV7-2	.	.	CASGRGAKNIQYF	TGTGCCAGCGGCCGGGGAGCCAAAAACATTCAGTACTTC
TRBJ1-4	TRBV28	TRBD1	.	CASTTPGTGSRVATNEKLFF	TGTGCCAGCACCACTCCCGGGACAGGGAGTAGAGTGGCAACTAATGAAAAACTGTTTTTT
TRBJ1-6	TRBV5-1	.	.	CASSADFYNSPLHF	TGCGCCAGCAGCGCAGATTTTTATAATTCACCCCTCCACTTT
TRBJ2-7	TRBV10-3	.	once	CATYSGVDDEQYF	TGTGCCACGTACTCGGGAGTTGATGACGAGCAGTACTTC
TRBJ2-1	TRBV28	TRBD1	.	CASSHGQGRGNEQFF	TGTGCCAGCAGCCACGGACAGGGAAGGGGCAATGAGCAGTTCTTC
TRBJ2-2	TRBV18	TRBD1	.	CASSATGSDGELFF	TGTGCCAGCTCAGCGACAGGGTCTGACGGGGAGCTGTTTTTT
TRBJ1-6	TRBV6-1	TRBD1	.	CASSERRQGAGSPLHF	TGTGCCAGCAGTGAACGTCGGCAGGGGGCCGGATCACCCCTCCACTTT
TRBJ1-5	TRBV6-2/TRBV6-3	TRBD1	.	CASSFGQGFGVGQPQHF	TGTGCCAGCAGTTTCGGACAGGGATTCGGAGTTGGGCAGCCCCAGCATTTT
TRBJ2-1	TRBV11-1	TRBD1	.	CASRVTGGSYNEQFF	TGTGCCAGCAGAGTGACAGGGGGGTCCTACAATGAGCAGTTCTTC
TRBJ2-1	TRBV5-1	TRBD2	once	CASRKTSGSSYNEQFF	TGCGCCAGCAGGAAGACTAGCGGCAGCTCCTACAATGAGCAGTTCTTC
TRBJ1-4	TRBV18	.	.	CASSGPGHFF	TGTGCCAGCTCGGGACCGGGACATTTTTTT
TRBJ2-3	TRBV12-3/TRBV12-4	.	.	CASSPAVTDTQYF	TGTGCCAGCAGTCCGGCGGTCACAGATACGCAGTATTTT
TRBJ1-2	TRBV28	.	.	CASSDGGNYGYTF	TGTGCCAGTTCCGACGGGGGTAACTATGGCTACACCTTC
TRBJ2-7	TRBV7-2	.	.	CASSLAIQSYEQYF	TGTGCCAGCAGCTTAGCGATTCAGTCCTACGAGCAGTACTTC
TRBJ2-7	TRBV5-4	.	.	CASSLDRASYEQYF	TGTGCCAGCAGCTTGGACAGGGCTTCCTACGAGCAGTACTTC
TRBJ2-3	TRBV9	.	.	CASSVNNADTQYF	TGTGCCAGCAGCGTTAACAACGCAGATACGCAGTATTTT
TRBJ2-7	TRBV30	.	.	CAWDAGGTYEQYF	TGTGCCTGGGATGCAGGGGGGACCTACGAGCAGTACTTC
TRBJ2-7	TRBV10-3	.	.	CAISVSPAYEQYF	TGTGCCATCAGTGTTTCACCGGCCTACGAGCAGTACTTC
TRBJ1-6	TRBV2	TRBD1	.	CASTPAGTGINSPLHF	TGTGCCAGCACCCCGGCCGGGACAGGGATTAATTCACCCCTCCACTTT
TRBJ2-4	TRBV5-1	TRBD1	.	CASSSLPGQGVDIQYF	TGCGCCAGCAGCTCGTTACCGGGACAGGGGGTGGACATTCAGTACTTC
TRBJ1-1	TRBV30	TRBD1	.	CAWRGDREAFF	TGTGCCTGGAGGGGGGACAGGGAAGCTTTCTTT
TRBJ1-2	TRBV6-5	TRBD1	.	CASGQGLGYTF	TGTGCCAGCGGACAGGGGCTTGGCTACACCTTC
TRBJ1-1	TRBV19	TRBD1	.	CASTRDRGLNTEAFF	TGTGCCAGTACCAGAGACAGGGGACTGAACACTGAAGCTTTCTTT
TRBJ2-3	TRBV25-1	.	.	CASRRSGGTDTQYF	TGTGCCAGCAGACGATCGGGGGGCACAGATACGCAGTATTTT
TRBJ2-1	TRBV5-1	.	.	CASSPPDNEQFF	TGCGCCAGCAGTCCGCCGGACAATGAGCAGTTCTTC